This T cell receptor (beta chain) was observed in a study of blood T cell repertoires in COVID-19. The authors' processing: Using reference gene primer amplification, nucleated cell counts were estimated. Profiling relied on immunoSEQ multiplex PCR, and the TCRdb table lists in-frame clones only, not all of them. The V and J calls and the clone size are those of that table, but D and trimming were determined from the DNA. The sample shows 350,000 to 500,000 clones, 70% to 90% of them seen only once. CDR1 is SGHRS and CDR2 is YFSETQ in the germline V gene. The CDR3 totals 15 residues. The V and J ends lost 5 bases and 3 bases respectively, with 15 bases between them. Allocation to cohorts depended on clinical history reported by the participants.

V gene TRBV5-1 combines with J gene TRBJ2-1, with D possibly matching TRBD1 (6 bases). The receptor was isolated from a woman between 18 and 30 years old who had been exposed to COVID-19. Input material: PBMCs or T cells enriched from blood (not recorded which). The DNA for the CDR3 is TGCGCCAGCAGTCCCGACAGGCCTCTCTACAATGAGCAGTTCTTC. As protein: CASSPDRPLYNEQFF.